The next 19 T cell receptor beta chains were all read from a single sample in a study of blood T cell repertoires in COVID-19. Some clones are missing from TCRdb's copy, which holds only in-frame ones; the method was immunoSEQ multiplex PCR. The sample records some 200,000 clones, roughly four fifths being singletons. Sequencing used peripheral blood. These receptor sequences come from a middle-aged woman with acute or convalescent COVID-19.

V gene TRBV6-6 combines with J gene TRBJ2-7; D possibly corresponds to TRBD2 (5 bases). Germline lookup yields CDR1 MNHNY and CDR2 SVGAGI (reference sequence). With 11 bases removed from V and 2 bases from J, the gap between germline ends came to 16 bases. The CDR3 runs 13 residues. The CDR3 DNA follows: TGTGCCTCCTCCCGGGGTTCGGCCTACGAGCAGTACTTC. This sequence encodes CASSRGSAYEQYF.

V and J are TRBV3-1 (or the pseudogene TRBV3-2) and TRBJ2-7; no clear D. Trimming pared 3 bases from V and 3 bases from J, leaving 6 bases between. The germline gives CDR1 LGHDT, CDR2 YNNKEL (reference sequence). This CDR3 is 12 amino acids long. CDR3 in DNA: TGTGCCAGCAGCCAGGGCAGCTACGAGCAGTACTTC. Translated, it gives CASSQGSYEQYF.

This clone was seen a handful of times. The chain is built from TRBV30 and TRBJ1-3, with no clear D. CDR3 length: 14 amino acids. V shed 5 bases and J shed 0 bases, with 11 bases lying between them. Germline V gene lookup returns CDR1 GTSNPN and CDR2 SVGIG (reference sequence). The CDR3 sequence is CAWGQQLSGNTIYF. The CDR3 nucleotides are TGTGCCTGGGGCCAACAGCTCTCTGGAAACACCATATATTTT.

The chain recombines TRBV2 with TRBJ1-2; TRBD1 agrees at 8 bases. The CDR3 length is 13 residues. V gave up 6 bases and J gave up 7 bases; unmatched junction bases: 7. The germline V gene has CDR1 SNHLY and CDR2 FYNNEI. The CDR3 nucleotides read TGTGCCAGCAGGGTTGGACAGGGCGGTGGCTACACCTTC. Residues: CASRVGQGGGYTF.

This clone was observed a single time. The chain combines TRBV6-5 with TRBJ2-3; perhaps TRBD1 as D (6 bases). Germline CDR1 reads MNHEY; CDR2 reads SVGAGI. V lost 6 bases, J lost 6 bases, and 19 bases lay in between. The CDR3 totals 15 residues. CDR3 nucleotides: TGTGCCAGCAGCCGCGGACAGAACGTTCTGGATACGCAGTATTTT. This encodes CASSRGQNVLDTQYF.

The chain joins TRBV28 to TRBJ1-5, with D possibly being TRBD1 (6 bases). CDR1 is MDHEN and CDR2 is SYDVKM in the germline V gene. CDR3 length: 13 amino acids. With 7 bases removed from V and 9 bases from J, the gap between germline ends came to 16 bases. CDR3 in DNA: TGTGCCAGCAATCGACAGGTCCTGGGGCCCCAGCATTTT. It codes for CASNRQVLGPQHF.

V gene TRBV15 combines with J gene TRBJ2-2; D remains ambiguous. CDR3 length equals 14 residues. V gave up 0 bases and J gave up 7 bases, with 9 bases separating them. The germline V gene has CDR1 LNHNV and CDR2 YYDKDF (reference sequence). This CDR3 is CATSRDRPIGELFF. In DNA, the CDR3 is TGTGCCACCAGCAGAGATCGTCCTATCGGGGAGCTGTTTTTT.

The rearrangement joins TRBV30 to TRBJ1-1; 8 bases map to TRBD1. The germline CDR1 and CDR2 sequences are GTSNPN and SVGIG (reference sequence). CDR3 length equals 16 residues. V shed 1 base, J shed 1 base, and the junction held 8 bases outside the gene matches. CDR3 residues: CAWSAPRDRPNTEAFF. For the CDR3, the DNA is TGTGCCTGGAGTGCTCCTCGGGACAGGCCGAACACTGAAGCTTTCTTT.

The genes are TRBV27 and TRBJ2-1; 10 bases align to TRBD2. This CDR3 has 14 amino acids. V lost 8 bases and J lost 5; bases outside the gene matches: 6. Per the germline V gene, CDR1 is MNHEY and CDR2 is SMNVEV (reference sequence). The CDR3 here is CASWVAGGNNEQFF. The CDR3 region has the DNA TGTGCCAGCTGGGTAGCGGGAGGTAACAATGAGCAGTTCTTC.

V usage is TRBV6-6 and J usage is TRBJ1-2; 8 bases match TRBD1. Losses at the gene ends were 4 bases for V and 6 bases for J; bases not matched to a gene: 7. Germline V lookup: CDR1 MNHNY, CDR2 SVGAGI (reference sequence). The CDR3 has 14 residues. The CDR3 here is CASSSIRGPNGYTF. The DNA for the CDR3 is TGTGCCAGCAGTTCTATCAGGGGGCCGAATGGCTACACCTTC.

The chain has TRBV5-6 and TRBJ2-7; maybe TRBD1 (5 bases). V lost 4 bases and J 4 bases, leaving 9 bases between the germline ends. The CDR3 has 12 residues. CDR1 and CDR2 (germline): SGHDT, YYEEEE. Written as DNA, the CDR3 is TGTGCCAGCAGCAGCAGGGTGTACGAGCAGTACTTC. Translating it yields CASSSRVYEQYF.

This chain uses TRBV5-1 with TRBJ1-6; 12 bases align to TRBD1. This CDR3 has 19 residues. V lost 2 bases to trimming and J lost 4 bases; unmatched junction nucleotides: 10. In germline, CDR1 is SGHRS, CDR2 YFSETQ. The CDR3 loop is CASSLRDRGPEGYNSPLHF. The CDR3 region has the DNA TGCGCCAGCAGCTTAAGGGACAGGGGGCCGGAGGGGTATAATTCACCCCTCCACTTT.

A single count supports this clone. This chain's CDR3 is CASFPPLGRGDTEAFF. The DNA for the CDR3 is TGTGCCAGCTTTCCTCCTCTGGGCAGGGGGGACACTGAAGCTTTCTTT. V is TRBV7-9 and J is TRBJ1-1; 7 bases map to TRBD1. V shed 8 bases, J shed 3 bases, and the junction held 15 bases outside the gene matches. There are 16 residues in the CDR3. Germline V gives CDR1 SEHNR, CDR2 FQNEAQ (reference sequence).

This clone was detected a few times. This chain's CDR3 is CASSPPGTTVNTEAFF. The DNA of the CDR3 is TGTGCCAGCTCACCACCGGGCACCACAGTGAACACTGAAGCTTTCTTT. The rearrangement uses TRBV18 and TRBJ1-1; the D is unclear. Germline loops: CDR1 KGHSH, CDR2 LQKENI. V was pared by 0 bases and J by 0 bases, with 11 bases between. This CDR3 region has 16 residues.

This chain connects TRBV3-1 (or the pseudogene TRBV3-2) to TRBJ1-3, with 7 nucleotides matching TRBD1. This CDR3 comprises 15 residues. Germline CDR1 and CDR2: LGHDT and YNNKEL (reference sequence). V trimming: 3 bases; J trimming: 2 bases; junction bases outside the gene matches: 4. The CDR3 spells CASSQAGTAGNTIYF. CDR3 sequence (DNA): TGTGCCAGCAGCCAGGCCGGGACAGCTGGAAACACCATATATTTT.

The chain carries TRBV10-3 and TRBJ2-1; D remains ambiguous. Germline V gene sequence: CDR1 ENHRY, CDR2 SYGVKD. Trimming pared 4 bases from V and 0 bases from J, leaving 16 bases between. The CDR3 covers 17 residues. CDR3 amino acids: CAISGADGSSSYNEQFF. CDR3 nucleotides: TGTGCCATCAGTGGGGCAGACGGTTCAAGCTCCTACAATGAGCAGTTCTTC.

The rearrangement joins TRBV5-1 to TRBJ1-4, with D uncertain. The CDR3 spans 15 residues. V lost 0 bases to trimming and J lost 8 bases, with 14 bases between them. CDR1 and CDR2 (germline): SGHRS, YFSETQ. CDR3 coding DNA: TGCGCCAGCAGCTTGGGAAGAGGTCCTCCGGAAAAACTGTTTTTT. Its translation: CASSLGRGPPEKLFF.

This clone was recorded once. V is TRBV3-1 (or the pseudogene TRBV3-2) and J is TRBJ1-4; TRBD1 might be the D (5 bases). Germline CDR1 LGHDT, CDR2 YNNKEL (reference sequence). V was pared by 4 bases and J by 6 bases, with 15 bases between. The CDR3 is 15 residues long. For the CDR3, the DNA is TGTGCCAGCAGCCCAACCTTTGGGGGGGATGAAAAACTGTTTTTT. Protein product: CASSPTFGGDEKLFF.

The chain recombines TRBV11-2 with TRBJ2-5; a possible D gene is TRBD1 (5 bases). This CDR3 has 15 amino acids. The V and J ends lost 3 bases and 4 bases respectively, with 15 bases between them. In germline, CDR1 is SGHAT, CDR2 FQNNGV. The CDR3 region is CASSLGRVWGETQYF. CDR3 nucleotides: TGTGCCAGCAGCTTGGGCAGGGTCTGGGGAGAGACCCAGTACTTC.